This paragraph covers one T cell receptor beta chain sequence. This clonotype was recorded a few times. Its specific antigen is unknown. Base-call qualities are not available, and no considerably larger clone is one nucleotide away. Sequencing instrument: Illumina HiSeq 2000. Multiplex PCR amplification was used to build the TCR beta chain libraries. High-throughput sequencing was used to analyze the amplified TCR beta chain products. The raw public data were reprocessed by TCRdb itself: fastp quality trimming at Q25, MiXCR clonotype calling, in-frame beta chains only. A single entry per CDR3 protein holds the most common genes and DNA from its merged rows. The sample includes under 150,000 distinct CDR3 sequences, with 21% observed a single time. Of the sample, roughly 2% is held by the ten largest clones. The axillary draining lymph nodes of breast cancer patients were the source of the lymph node samples.

The source of the sample is a study of breast tumors, draining lymph nodes, adjacent tissues listed by TCRdb under 2016. Study-level background: TCR beta repertoires were compared across tumor, adjacent nontumor tissue and axillary lymph nodes obtained from breast cancer patients. In human breast cancer, the study set out to assess how tumor, surrounding tissue and draining lymph node repertoires relate to one another and whether T cells might be exchanged between them. General conclusions and limits of the study: The conclusion that tumor T cells originate in lymph nodes was framed as consistent with a hypothesis rather than directly demonstrated. Tumor and nontumor tissue repertoires were found to be significantly more similar in luminal-like than in basal-like breast cancer. The data were judged consistent with most tumor T cells deriving from the lymph node and then expanding within tumor tissue. Tumors showed preferential V and J gene usage, and their T-cell repertoire diversity fell below that of lymph nodes yet above that of nontumor tissue.

Trimming takes 2 bases from V and 0 bases from J, and the germline ends sit 9 bases apart. The germline V gene yields KGHSH for CDR1 and LQKENI for CDR2. From cysteine to phenylalanine, the CDR3 is 15 amino acids long. The kept DNA is CDR3 alone, 45 bases in frame from the first base. Recombination connected TRBV18 to TRBJ2-3; the D gene identity is not certain. Sequencing was performed on axillary lymph node tissue. The clonotype comes from a female donor with breast cancer. Some clones in this sample may be carry-over from other donors' samples. The bases are TGTGCCAGCTCACCAACCCGAACTAGCACAGATACGCAGTATTTT. This yields the protein CASSPTRTSTDTQYF.